This TCR beta chain was sequenced during a study of cytomegalovirus exposure and HLA in healthy donors. The study's findings and limits: It is likely that the observed cluster of highly shared sequence variants was a sequencing artifact. Investigators reported approximately 170 TCR beta chains as tied to cytomegalovirus.

Germline CDR1 and CDR2: MNHNS and SASEGT. This CDR3 has 14 residues. V was cut by 3 bases and J by 8 bases, with 16 bases left in between. PCR used 60 Vbeta primers and 13 Jbeta primers. Some clones are missing from TCRdb's copy, which holds only in-frame ones; the method was immunoSEQ multiplex PCR. The sample lists over 150,000 clones, about 78% seen once, with under 3% in the top ten. On this clone: Its matching antigen is unknown.

The sequenced material came from PBMCs. The source is a woman under 40 in good health and CMV-seronegative. The chain combines TRBV6-1 with TRBJ2-5, with D perhaps matching TRBD2 (5 bases). The CDR3 sequence is CASSDGLSGVTQYF. As DNA, the CDR3 is TGTGCCAGCAGTGACGGGCTGTCCGGGGTAACCCAGTACTTC.